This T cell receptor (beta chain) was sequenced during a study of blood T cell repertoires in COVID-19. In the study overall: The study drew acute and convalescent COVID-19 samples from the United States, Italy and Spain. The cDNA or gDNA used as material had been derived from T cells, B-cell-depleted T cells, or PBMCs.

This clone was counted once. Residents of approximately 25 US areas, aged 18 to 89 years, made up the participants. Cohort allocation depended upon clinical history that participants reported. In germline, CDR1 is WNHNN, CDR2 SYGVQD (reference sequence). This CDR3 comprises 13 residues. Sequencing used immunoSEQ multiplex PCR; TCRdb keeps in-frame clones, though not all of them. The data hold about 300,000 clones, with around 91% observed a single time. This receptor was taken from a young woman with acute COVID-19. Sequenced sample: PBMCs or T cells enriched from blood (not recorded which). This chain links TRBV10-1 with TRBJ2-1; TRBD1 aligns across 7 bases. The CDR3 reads CVYTGTDYNEQFF. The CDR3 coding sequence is TGCGTCTACACCGGGACAGATTACAATGAGCAGTTCTTC.